Shown below are 19 T cell receptor beta chains from a single sample sequenced in a study of T cells in Graves' hyperthyroidism and ophthalmopathy. Amplification yielded TCR beta CDR3 regions, with RNA transcripts as the source. TCR CDR3 underwent first-round RT-PCR with the HTBI primer set. A single record per CDR3 protein comes from TCRdb applying MiXCR to the multiplex PCR reads. The profile shows 500,000 to 650,000 distinct CDR3 sequences, 35% to 50% of them singletons. Sequenced material: peripheral blood or thyroid tissue (not recorded which). All receptors derive from an adult woman with Graves' disease, either hyperthyroidism or ophthalmopathy (not recorded which).

This clonotype was picked up many times. The gene calls are TRBV24-1 and TRBJ2-5, with D possibly being TRBD1 (5 bases). V was shortened by 3 bases and J by 4 bases, with 17 bases between the two germline ends. Germline V lookup: CDR1 KGHDR, CDR2 SFDVKD. CDR3 length: 16 amino acids. The CDR3 loop is CATSDPTPQGSETQYF. In DNA form, the CDR3 reads TGTGCCACCAGTGATCCGACCCCCCAGGGCTCAGAGACCCAGTACTTC.

This clonotype has a handful of counts. This chain joins TRBV6-1 and TRBJ1-3; 7 bases are a match to TRBD1. The germline V gene has CDR1 MNHNS and CDR2 SASEGT. The junction had 1 base not matched to a gene; V was cut back by 8 bases and J by 0 bases. CDR3 length equals 13 residues. The CDR3 here is CASGTASGNTIYF. The CDR3 nucleotides read TGTGCCAGCGGGACAGCCTCTGGAAACACCATATATTTT.

This clonotype was found many times. V gene TRBV2 combines with J gene TRBJ2-2, with D perhaps matching TRBD2 (6 bases). V was trimmed by 0 bases and J by 0 bases, leaving 11 bases between them. CDR3 length: 17 residues. Germline V gives CDR1 SNHLY, CDR2 FYNNEI. The CDR3 DNA follows: TGTGCCAGCAGTGAAGCGAAGACTAGATCGAACACCGGGGAGCTGTTTTTT. It translates to CASSEAKTRSNTGELFF.

Ten or more counts support this clonotype. The rearrangement uses TRBV12-3 or TRBV12-4 and TRBJ2-7; 11 bases are shared with TRBD2. With 6 bases clipped from V and 4 bases from J, the junction kept 5 bases outside the gene matches. The CDR3 covers 14 residues. The CDR3 reads CASSETSGIYEQYF. The CDR3 DNA is TGTGCCAGCAGCGAGACTAGCGGGATTTACGAGCAGTACTTC.

This chain links TRBV14 with TRBJ2-5; TRBD1 matches at 8 bases. This CDR3 has 15 amino acids. V dropped 0 bases and J dropped 6; count of bases not matched to a gene: 6. Germline CDR1 and CDR2: SGHDN and FVKESK. CDR3 bases: TGTGCCAGCAGCCAAGAAAGGACAGGGATGAAGACCCAGTACTTC. Residues: CASSQERTGMKTQYF.

The J gene is TRBJ2-6, the V gene TRBV19; D call uncertain. Deletions cut 10 bases from V and 0 bases from J, with 16 bases between. CDR1 is LNHDA, CDR2 SQIVND, per germline (reference sequence). The CDR3 is made up of 16 amino acids. The CDR3 DNA sequence: TGTGCCACCTTACCTAAGGGTCACTCTGGGGCCAACGTCCTGACTTTC. Amino acids: CATLPKGHSGANVLTF.

This clonotype was observed a single time. The V gene is TRBV25-1, the J gene TRBJ2-5; 8 nucleotides line up with TRBD2. The CDR3 length is 15 residues. Germline values: CDR1 MGHDK, CDR2 SYGVNS. J gave up 4 bases and V 4 bases, and 8 bases lay outside the gene matches. As DNA, the CDR3 is TGTGCCAGCAGTGCTAGTAGGCTAGCGGGAGAGACCCAGTACTTC. This translates into CASSASRLAGETQYF.

Concerning this clonotype: This likely comes from a read error, as the CDR3 has no conserved phenylalanine or tryptophan at its end. It is unclear where the CDR3 begins or ends on the DNA, so no DNA is shown, and the CDR3 is as TCRdb lists it. The V gene is TRBV5-1, the J gene TRBJ1-1; TRBD1, the table's D call, was not compared with the DNA. Germline assignment: CDR1 SGHRS and CDR2 YFSETQ. The CDR3 length is 24 residues, termini included. This CDR3 reads CASSLWGPDTEAAVFRMGTGHCQS.

This clonotype has at least ten counts. The chain recombines TRBV28 with TRBJ1-1, with a tentative D call TRBD1 (6 bases). The CDR3 is 14 amino acids. Trimming removed 6 bases from V and 4 bases from J, with 15 bases in between. The germline CDR1 and CDR2 sequences are MDHEN and SYDVKM. CDR3 protein: CASRKQGRTTEAFF. CDR3 in DNA: TGTGCCAGCAGGAAACAGGGAAGGACCACTGAAGCTTTCTTT.

Only a few counts were recorded for this clonotype. DNA of the CDR3: TGCAGCGTTGAGGGACTAGGGCAGGTGACCCAGTACTTC. It is translated as CSVEGLGQVTQYF. J is TRBJ2-5 and V is TRBV29-1; TRBD2 aligns across 8 bases. This CDR3 has 13 amino acids. With V trimmed by 3 bases and J by 7 bases, 7 bases remained unmatched. The germline gives CDR1 SQVTM, CDR2 ANQGSEA.

This chain joins TRBV6-5 and TRBJ1-2; D gene ambiguous. This CDR3 has 13 amino acids. The V gene lost 6 bases and the J gene lost 12 bases, with 20 bases spanning the gap. Germline CDR1 is MNHEY and CDR2 is SVGAGI. The CDR3 loop reads CASSHGRSSGNTF. CDR3 DNA sequence: TGTGCCAGCAGCCACGGACGGAGCTCTGGAAACACCTTC.

The chain carries TRBV10-3 and TRBJ2-2, with 10 bases identical to TRBD1. The CDR3 spans 18 residues. The germline CDR1 and CDR2 sequences are ENHRY and SYGVKD. V shed 4 bases and J 5 bases; nucleotides not matched to a gene: 13. The CDR3 is CAISGVRGGQGLTGELFF. In DNA form, the CDR3 reads TGTGCCATCAGTGGAGTACGGGGGGGACAGGGGTTAACCGGGGAGCTGTTTTTT.

In this sample, this clonotype turned up once. The rearrangement uses TRBV10-3 and TRBJ1-2, with 9 bases aligning to TRBD1. The CDR3 consists of 12 residues. Germline V gives CDR1 ENHRY, CDR2 SYGVKD. The V and J ends lost 6 bases and 8 bases, in that order; junction bases with no gene match: 4. The DNA for the CDR3 is TGTGCCATCAGCTGGACAGGGGTCGGCTACACCTTC. Protein: CAISWTGVGYTF.

This clonotype appeared many times. The chain recombines TRBV28 with TRBJ2-5; D gene ambiguous. Per the germline V gene, CDR1 is MDHEN and CDR2 is SYDVKM. The V and J ends lost 5 bases and 4 bases respectively, with 14 bases between them. The CDR3 has 14 residues. CDR3 loop: CASSTRLSLETQYF. The DNA of the CDR3 is TGTGCCAGCAGTACCCGACTTTCTTTAGAGACCCAGTACTTC.

The chain uses TRBV7-3 and TRBJ2-3, with TRBD2 identical over 9 bases. V lost 2 bases and J lost 1; bases outside the gene matches: 1. Germline CDR1 reads SGHTA; CDR2 reads FQGTGA. The CDR3 contains 15 residues. The CDR3: CASSLAGGRTDTQYF. The CDR3, as DNA: TGTGCCAGCAGCTTAGCGGGGGGGCGCACAGATACGCAGTATTTT.

This clonotype showed up just once. The rearrangement joins TRBV9 to TRBJ1-5; D possibly corresponds to TRBD1 (6 bases). Germline loops: CDR1 SGDLS, CDR2 YYNGEE. The CDR3 sequence is 16 residues long. V lost 4 bases to trimming and J lost 9 bases, with 23 bases between them. The CDR3 loop reads CASSSQEPGAMGPQHF. CDR3 nucleotide sequence: TGTGCCAGCAGCTCCCAGGAGCCAGGGGCAATGGGGCCCCAGCATTTT.

V usage is TRBV10-3 and J usage is TRBJ2-2, with D tentatively TRBD2 (5 bases). CDR1 is ENHRY and CDR2 is SYGVKD in the germline V gene. The ends were cut back, 6 bases at V and 3 bases at J, with 8 bases in the middle. This CDR3 spans 13 amino acids. As DNA, the CDR3 is TGTGCCATCAGAGCGGCCGACACCGGGGAGCTGTTTTTT. Amino acids: CAIRAADTGELFF.

The CDR3 loop reads CASSLAASGEQYF. The CDR3 bases are TGTGCCAGCAGCTTAGCGGCTAGCGGGGAGCAGTACTTC. This chain links TRBV11-1 with TRBJ2-7, with 8 bases that match TRBD2. J lost 7 bases, V lost 0 bases, and 2 bases had no gene match. The germline V gene has CDR1 SGHAT and CDR2 FQDESV (reference sequence). The length of the CDR3 is 13 residues.

The chain links TRBV2 to TRBJ2-7; D not certain. Germline CDR1 reads SNHLY; CDR2 reads FYNNEI. Trimming shortened V by 4 bases and J by 3 bases, and 10 bases separated the two germline ends. The CDR3 is 13 residues long. Here the CDR3 DNA reads TGTGCCAGCAGTGCTCAGCTGGTCTACGAGCAGTACTTC. Protein sequence: CASSAQLVYEQYF.